These 29 T cell receptor beta chains share one sample of origin, sequenced in a study of cytomegalovirus exposure and HLA in healthy donors. Vbeta (60) and Jbeta (13) primers were used in the PCR. Assay: immunoSEQ multiplex PCR; the TCRdb copy retains only in-frame clones and omits some. The sample holds about 150,000 clones; 77% are singletons and the top ten take about 4%. The sequenced material came from PBMCs. These TCRs come from a male donor in good health and CMV-seronegative.

The chain links TRBV7-6 to TRBJ2-3, with 8 bases that match TRBD1. Trimming removed 4 bases from V and 5 bases from J; junction bases left unmatched: 2. In germline, CDR1 is SGHVS, CDR2 FNYEAQ. The CDR3 is 13 residues long. CDR3 sequence reads: CASSSGGLDTQYF. CDR3 nucleotide sequence: TGTGCCAGCAGCTCAGGGGGCTTAGATACGCAGTATTTT.

This chain uses TRBV30 with TRBJ2-6, with D unclear. V lost 4 bases and J lost 3, with 7 bases in between. The CDR3 spans 13 residues. Germline V lookup: CDR1 GTSNPN, CDR2 SVGIG (reference sequence). The CDR3: CAWTLLGANVLTF. CDR3 nucleotides: TGTGCCTGGACCCTCCTTGGGGCCAACGTCCTGACTTTC.

This chain joins TRBV5-8 and TRBJ1-4, with 7 positions matching TRBD1. The CDR3 is made up of 14 amino acids. Trimming took 3 bases from V and 7 from J; bases not matched to a gene: 6. The germline CDR1 and CDR2 sequences are SGHTS and YDEGEE. The CDR3 region is CASSSGTASEKLFF. CDR3 nucleotides: TGTGCCAGCAGCTCCGGGACAGCCAGTGAAAAACTGTTTTTT.

The rearrangement links TRBV19 to TRBJ2-3; 8 nucleotides line up with TRBD1. V was clipped by 6 bases and J by 2 bases; unmatched bases: 7. The CDR3 is 15 residues long. Germline V gene sequence: CDR1 LNHDA, CDR2 SQIVND (reference sequence). CDR3 residues: CASSRTGFNTDTQYF. CDR3 nucleotide sequence: TGTGCCAGTAGCCGGACAGGGTTTAACACAGATACGCAGTATTTT.

V gene TRBV27 combines with J gene TRBJ2-5, with TRBD2 identical over 9 bases. The CDR3 extends over 14 amino acids. CDR1 is MNHEY and CDR2 is SMNVEV in the germline V gene (reference sequence). The ends lost 3 bases at V and 5 bases at J; junction bases unmatched: 4. Here the CDR3 DNA reads TGTGCCAGCAGTTTGACCGGACTAGCGGAGACCCAGTACTTC. Its protein product is CASSLTGLAETQYF.

The V and J genes are TRBV5-1 and TRBJ1-1, with 11 nucleotides matching TRBD1. Germline CDR1 and CDR2: SGHRS and YFSETQ. The V segment lost 5 bases and the J segment 0 bases; nucleotides outside the gene matches: 6. This CDR3 region has 16 residues. CDR3 sequence (DNA): TGCGCCAGCAGGTCCGGGACAGGGGGTATGAACACTGAAGCTTTCTTT. This codes for CASRSGTGGMNTEAFF.

The chain carries TRBV9 and TRBJ1-1; possibly TRBD1 for D (5 bases). Trimming took 0 bases from V and 4 from J, leaving 10 bases between them. Germline CDR1 reads SGDLS; CDR2 reads YYNGEE. The CDR3 sequence is 14 residues long. This CDR3 is CASSVEGAGTEAFF. CDR3 DNA: TGTGCCAGCAGCGTAGAAGGGGCCGGCACTGAAGCTTTCTTT.

The V gene is TRBV11-3, the J gene TRBJ1-5; TRBD1 matches 9 bases. The germline V gene has CDR1 SGHNT and CDR2 YENEEA. The CDR3 totals 15 residues. Trimming at V came to 6 bases and at J to 3 bases, leaving 6 bases not matched to a gene. Here the CDR3 DNA reads TGTGCCAGCAGAACGGGACAGGGATTCAATCAGCCCCAGCATTTT. Encoded protein: CASRTGQGFNQPQHF.

V and J are TRBV23-1 and TRBJ1-2, with TRBD1 as a possible D gene (6 bases). TRBV23-1 is an ORF, with its function uncertain. V was clipped by 4 bases and J by 4 bases, with 10 bases between them. This CDR3 is built from 13 residues. This chain's CDR3 is CASSPWTVYGYTF. The CDR3 nucleotides read TGCGCCAGCAGTCCGTGGACAGTCTATGGCTACACCTTC.

J is TRBJ2-7 and V is TRBV6-1, with unresolved D. CDR1 is MNHNS, CDR2 SASEGT, per germline. The length of the CDR3 is 13 residues. Trimming removed 9 bases from V and 3 bases from J, with 15 bases in between. In DNA, the CDR3 is TGTGCCAGTTATACCACTACCGACTACGAGCAGTACTTC. Translated: CASYTTTDYEQYF.

The J gene is TRBJ2-7, the V gene TRBV9; the match to TRBD2 covers 10 bases. Germline V gene data show CDR1 as SGDLS and CDR2 as YYNGEE. There are 16 residues in the CDR3. The V gene end was trimmed by 0 bases and the J gene end by 0 bases; junction bases not matched to a gene: 3. For the CDR3, the DNA is TGTGCCAGCAGCGTAGACTCTAGCGGGAGCTCCTACGAGCAGTACTTC. Protein product: CASSVDSSGSSYEQYF.

This clone showed up just a few times. This chain joins TRBV5-1 and TRBJ2-5; tentative D call: TRBD2 (5 bases). This CDR3 spans 15 amino acids. Trimming removed 4 bases at V and 2 bases at J, with 15 bases between. Germline assignment: CDR1 SGHRS and CDR2 YFSETQ. DNA of the CDR3: TGCGCCAGCAGCCCCGGAGGTAGTTGGCAAGAGACCCAGTACTTC. The encoded protein is CASSPGGSWQETQYF. The full variable domain, completed using reference TRBV5-1 and TRBJ2-5, is KAGVTQTPRYLIKTRGQQVTLSCSPISGHRSVSWYQQTPGQGLQFLFEYFSETQRNKGNFPGRFSGRQFSNSRSEMNVSTLELGDSALYLCASSPGGSWQETQYFGPGTRLLVL.

The CDR3 nucleotides are TGTGCCAGCAAACAACAGGGGTTGAGCAATCAGCCCCAGCATTTT. As protein: CASKQQGLSNQPQHF. The chain employs TRBV2 and TRBJ1-5; 7 bases are shared with TRBD1. V gave up 7 bases and J gave up 1 base; unmatched junction bases: 7. The germline CDR1 and CDR2 sequences are SNHLY and FYNNEI. The CDR3 is 15 residues long.

The V and J genes are TRBV4-3 and TRBJ2-7, with 8 positions matching TRBD1. The V gene end was trimmed by 0 bases and the J gene end by 4 bases; junction bases not matched to a gene: 5. This CDR3 spans 15 amino acids. The germline gives CDR1 LGHNA, CDR2 YSLEER. The CDR3 nucleotides are TGCGCCAGCAGCCAAGACCGGACAGGGCGGTACGAGCAGTACTTC. Encoded protein: CASSQDRTGRYEQYF.

This chain joins TRBV5-1 and TRBJ1-5, with a tentative D call TRBD1 (5 bases). From germline, CDR1 is SGHRS and CDR2 YFSETQ. Trimming cost V 4 bases and J 5 bases, with 13 bases left between them. This CDR3 comprises 14 residues. CDR3 bases: TGCGCCAGCAGCCTAACAGGATTTGATCAGCCCCAGCATTTT. Protein: CASSLTGFDQPQHF.

V and J are TRBV6-5 and TRBJ2-1; 7 nucleotides align to TRBD2. This CDR3 is built from 15 residues. The V gene end was trimmed by 0 bases and the J gene end by 5 bases; junction bases not matched to a gene: 4. Germline CDR1 MNHEY, CDR2 SVGAGI. The DNA of the CDR3 is TGTGCCAGCAGTTACTCGCGGACTAGTCACAATGAGCAGTTCTTC. Residues: CASSYSRTSHNEQFF.

CDR3: CASRPTGRRYEQYF. DNA for the CDR3: TGTGCCAGCAGACCCACAGGGCGTCGTTACGAGCAGTACTTC. The chain joins TRBV6-5 to TRBJ2-7; TRBD1 might be the D (6 bases). This CDR3 is built from 14 residues. V lost 6 bases and J 4 bases, leaving 16 bases between the germline ends. Germline loops: CDR1 MNHEY, CDR2 SVGAGI.

The genes are TRBV18 and TRBJ2-7; 11 bases agree with TRBD2. Per the germline V gene, CDR1 is KGHSH and CDR2 is LQKENI. Germline trimming cut 2 bases from V and 3 bases from J; bases unmatched to any gene: 6. The CDR3 contains 16 residues. The CDR3: CASSPGLAGGNYEQYF. The CDR3 coding sequence is TGTGCCAGCTCACCAGGTCTAGCGGGGGGCAACTACGAGCAGTACTTC.

The chain has TRBV14 and TRBJ2-1; 9 bases map to TRBD2. This CDR3 region has 15 residues. V dropped 1 base and J dropped 7; count of bases not matched to a gene: 5. The germline gives CDR1 SGHDN, CDR2 FVKESK. CDR3 residues: CASSQGSSGVNEQFF. In DNA, the CDR3 is TGTGCCAGCAGCCAAGGCTCTAGCGGGGTTAATGAGCAGTTCTTC.

This clone is a singleton in its sample. The chain carries TRBV7-9 and TRBJ2-7, with D hard to call. V was trimmed by 1 base and J by 1 base, leaving 5 bases between them. CDR3 length equals 13 residues. The germline gives CDR1 SEHNR, CDR2 FQNEAQ (reference sequence). As DNA, the CDR3 is TGTGCCAGCAGCTTAGTCCTTTCCTACGAGCAGTACTTC. It specifies CASSLVLSYEQYF.

The rearrangement links TRBV5-1 to TRBJ1-1; possible D gene TRBD1, 6 bases. Germline CDR1 reads SGHRS; CDR2 reads YFSETQ. The germline V and J ends were trimmed by 3 bases and 5 bases, with 14 bases remaining between them. The length of the CDR3 is 14 residues. CDR3 amino acids: CASSSGGGRTEAFF. The CDR3 bases are TGCGCCAGCAGCTCGGGGGGCGGACGAACTGAAGCTTTCTTT.

J is TRBJ2-3 and V is TRBV29-1; D possibly corresponds to TRBD2 (6 bases). The CDR3 has 13 amino acids. V lost 5 bases and J lost 0, with 9 bases in between. The germline CDR1 and CDR2 sequences are SQVTM and ANQGSEA. The CDR3 loop is CSVRRDSTDTQYF. DNA for the CDR3: TGCAGCGTTCGGCGGGATAGCACAGATACGCAGTATTTT.

Of note for this clone: One end of the junction fails to match germline, which may point to a read error. The chain is built from TRBV7-9 and TRBJ2-1, with 8 bases that match TRBD2. CDR1 and CDR2 (germline): SEHNR, FQNEAQ (reference sequence). This CDR3 has 16 amino acids. This chain's CDR3 is CSSSPGHSTSGNEQFF. CDR3 nucleotide sequence: TGTTCCAGCAGCCCTGGGCACTCTACTAGCGGCAATGAGCAGTTCTTC.

The J gene is TRBJ2-7, the V gene TRBV7-2; D may be TRBD2 (5 bases). CDR1 is SGHTA and CDR2 is FQGNSA in the germline V gene. V was clipped by 1 base and J by 4 bases, with 11 bases between them. This CDR3 is built from 14 residues. CDR3 protein: CASSLGFRGYEQYF. The DNA of the CDR3 is TGTGCCAGCAGCTTAGGTTTTCGGGGTTACGAGCAGTACTTC.

The rearrangement links TRBV5-5 to TRBJ1-1, with D possibly matching TRBD1 (6 bases). Germline values: CDR1 SGHKS, CDR2 YYEKEE (reference sequence). V was pared by 5 bases and J by 5 bases, with 10 bases between. The CDR3 loop spans 12 amino acids. As DNA, the CDR3 is TGTGCCAGCAGTCGGCAGGGGACTGAAGCTTTCTTT. As protein: CASSRQGTEAFF.

The CDR3 loop is CASSQDFRGLSKNIQYF. CDR3 nucleotide sequence: TGCGCCAGCAGCCAAGATTTTAGGGGGCTCTCCAAAAACATTCAGTACTTC. The chain uses TRBV4-1 and TRBJ2-4; 7 nucleotides match TRBD1. Germline V gene data show CDR1 as MGHRA and CDR2 as YSYEKL. This CDR3 has 17 residues. The ends lost 0 bases at V and 2 bases at J; junction bases unmatched: 7.

The chain carries TRBV5-1 and TRBJ1-1; 9 bases map to TRBD1. J was trimmed by 4 bases and V by 4 bases; bases with no gene match: 5. The CDR3 loop spans 14 amino acids. CDR1 is SGHRS, CDR2 YFSETQ, per germline. The CDR3 region is CASSASTGGTEAFF. In nucleotides, the CDR3 is TGCGCCAGCAGCGCTTCGACAGGGGGCACTGAAGCTTTCTTT. Complete variable domain (other parts from reference TRBV5-1 and TRBJ1-1): KAGVTQTPRYLIKTRGQQVTLSCSPISGHRSVSWYQQTPGQGLQFLFEYFSETQRNKGNFPGRFSGRQFSNSRSEMNVSTLELGDSALYLCASSASTGGTEAFFGQGTRLTVV.

The rearrangement joins TRBV28 to TRBJ2-1, with 10 bases lining up with TRBD2. This CDR3 is built from 20 residues. CDR1 MDHEN and CDR2 SYDVKM come from the germline V gene. Unmatched junction bases numbered 17, after V lost 6 bases and J lost 0 bases. The DNA for the CDR3 is TGTGCCAGCAGGATTATTACCAACTTAGCGGGGGGAAGCTCCTACAATGAGCAGTTCTTC. The encoded protein is CASRIITNLAGGSSYNEQFF.

The CDR3 is CASSLGVDRRQETQYF. CDR3 nucleotides: TGTGCCAGCAGCTTGGGGGTGGACAGGAGACAAGAGACCCAGTACTTC. The rearrangement joins TRBV5-4 to TRBJ2-5; TRBD1 matches at 7 bases. J lost 2 bases, V lost 0 bases, and 7 bases had no gene match. There are 16 residues in the CDR3. CDR1 SGHNT and CDR2 YYREEE come from the germline V gene (reference sequence).